This is a list of T cell receptor beta chains from one sample in a study of early T cells in non-severe SARS-CoV-2 infection. TCRdb re-analysed the 5' RACE reads in MiXCR, keeping a single row per CDR3 protein. This sample has under 35,000 distinct CDR3 sequences, with 5.4% found just once. Specimen: whole blood. All receptors come from an adult who was a healthcare worker with PCR-confirmed SARS-CoV-2 infection or an uninfected control (not recorded which). The CDR3 runs from the conserved cysteine through the conserved F or W.

V gene,CDR3 protein
TRBV12-3/TRBV12-4,CASSFGYWDGLFF
TRBV28,CASRRISSYNEQFF
TRBV6-2/TRBV6-3,CASSYSTSGGTKNIQYF
TRBV28,CASSLSRGHSGRTDTQYF
TRBV5-8,CASSFGRLSGNTIYF
TRBV21-1,CASSKSLSPRTGVGDTQYF
TRBV5-1,CASSLGGPYNEQFF
TRBV28,CASRSSGLGFGF
TRBV13,CASSPSDSLWQETQYF
TRBV7-2,CASSRNRGADEQFF
TRBV7-2,CASSLDRGGGDTQYF
TRBV24-1,CATSDLPISWDRTGELFF
TRBV5-5,CASSSSGDPAQYF
TRBV7-2,CASSLAPSGVLRKKLFF
TRBV29-1,CSVARQGLEAFF
TRBV10-3,CAISFQGSYEQYF
TRBV29-1,CSVDLGASKETQYF
TRBV12-3/TRBV12-4,CASSFSYSPPRREQFF
TRBV7-3,CASSLTGSGSYNEQFF
TRBV12-3/TRBV12-4,CASSWSMNTEAFF
TRBV6-1,CASSEGTGEQPQHF
TRBV15,CATSRGGDWTGGVWTEAFF
TRBV6-2/TRBV6-3,CASRAVDPGADTQYF
TRBV10-3,CAISVQDSYEQYF
TRBV3-1,CASSHKQGLKDTQYF
TRBV5-1,CASGVGQGYGYTF
TRBV19,CASTPRSDTGELFF
TRBV7-9,CASSSQGDTEAFF
TRBV14,CASSHYLASSYEQYF
TRBV3-1,CASSRRSGLGGLADTQYF
TRBV7-9,CASSLGQGARNEQFF
TRBV4-2,CASSQVGEGYSADTQYF
TRBV7-9,CASSLDMGYGYTF
TRBV7-2,CASSPGGARDTQYF
TRBV11-1,CASSPRQGASYNEQFF
TRBV11-1,CASRTSTGDREGNEQFF